The 18 T cell receptor beta chains given below trace back to one sample, sequenced in a study of shared clonotypes between healthy human individuals. CD45RO-negative, CCR7-selected cells formed the naive CD8 fraction, which excluded terminally differentiated effector memory CD45RA+ cells. Clones were read by immunoSEQ multiplex PCR, and TCRdb kept only the in-frame ones, dropping some. The repertoire has 650,000 to 800,000 clones, roughly 94% of them found once; the top ten carry roughly 24%. The material sequenced was naive CD8+ T cells sorted from blood. The source of these receptors is a man younger than 45 in good health.

The rearrangement joins TRBV5-6 to TRBJ2-2, with TRBD2 matching over 9 bases. Germline trimming cut 3 bases from V and 6 bases from J; bases unmatched to any gene: 12. CDR3 length equals 17 residues. CDR1 and CDR2 (germline): SGHDT, YYEEEE. The CDR3 DNA follows: TGTGCCAGCAGCTCCGGGGGGTTAGCGGGAGCGGCCGGGGAGCTGTTTTTT. This encodes CASSSGGLAGAAGELFF. The whole variable domain, filled in from reference TRBV5-6 and TRBJ2-2, reads DAGVTQSPTHLIKTRGQQVTLRCSPKSGHDTVSWYQQALGQGPQFIFQYYEEEERQRGNFPDRFSGHQFPNYSSELNVNALLLGDSALYLCASSSGGLAGAAGELFFGEGSRLTVL.

The J gene is TRBJ2-7, the V gene TRBV6-1; no clear D gene. CDR3 length equals 12 residues. Trimming cost V 5 bases and J 2 bases, with 7 bases left between them. The V gene's germline CDR1 is MNHNS and CDR2 SASEGT. CDR3 region: CASSQRPYEQYF. The CDR3 DNA sequence: TGTGCCAGCAGTCAAAGGCCCTACGAGCAGTACTTC.

This clone was picked up one time. This chain connects TRBV7-9 to TRBJ1-1; D is possibly TRBD1 (6 bases). The germline CDR1 and CDR2 sequences are SEHNR and FQNEAQ (reference sequence). V shed 8 bases and J shed 0 bases, with 10 bases lying between them. The CDR3 totals 13 residues. CDR3 bases: TGTGCCAGCGAGGACAGCATGAACACTGAAGCTTTCTTT. The encoded protein is CASEDSMNTEAFF.

The rearrangement links TRBV28 to TRBJ2-5, with 9 bases matching TRBD1. The V gene's germline CDR1 is MDHEN and CDR2 SYDVKM. The J segment lost 5 bases and the V segment lost 3 bases, leaving 13 bases of the junction unmatched. The CDR3 extends over 17 amino acids. The CDR3 is CASSFDWDRADVETQYF. CDR3 DNA sequence: TGTGCCAGCAGTTTCGACTGGGACAGGGCCGACGTGGAGACCCAGTACTTC.

This rearrangement joins TRBV13 to TRBJ2-7, with D possibly TRBD2 on 6 matching bases. CDR3 length equals 13 residues. V was trimmed by 5 bases and J by 3 bases, leaving 11 bases between them. Germline V gives CDR1 PRHDT, CDR2 FYEKMQ (reference sequence). The CDR3 region is CASSTGDGYEQYF. The CDR3 nucleotides read TGTGCCAGCAGCACGGGGGACGGCTACGAGCAGTACTTC.

The chain links TRBV4-3 to TRBJ1-1; TRBD1 matches at 7 bases. Per germline, CDR1 LGHNA and CDR2 YSLEER. V trimming: 0 bases; J trimming: 4 bases; junction bases outside the gene matches: 11. The CDR3 spans 17 residues. The CDR3 sequence is CASSQDLTGRGGTEAFF. CDR3 DNA sequence: TGCGCCAGCAGCCAAGACCTGACTGGCAGGGGGGGCACTGAAGCTTTCTTT.

The chain has TRBV5-6 and TRBJ2-1, with D possibly matching TRBD1 (5 bases). This CDR3 comprises 15 residues. CDR1 is SGHDT, CDR2 YYEEEE, per germline. The V end lost 2 bases, the J end lost 3 bases, and 12 bases lay between the germline ends. This CDR3 is CASSFGRAFYNEQFF. CDR3 nucleotides: TGTGCCAGCAGCTTCGGCAGGGCATTCTACAATGAGCAGTTCTTC. The whole variable domain, filled in from reference TRBV5-6 and TRBJ2-1, reads DAGVTQSPTHLIKTRGQQVTLRCSPKSGHDTVSWYQQALGQGPQFIFQYYEEEERQRGNFPDRFSGHQFPNYSSELNVNALLLGDSALYLCASSFGRAFYNEQFFGPGTRLTVL.

The V and J genes are TRBV7-9 and TRBJ2-7; tentative D call: TRBD1 (5 bases). Trimming pared 8 bases from V and 5 bases from J, leaving 7 bases between. Germline-derived CDR1 and CDR2 are SEHNR and FQNEAQ (reference sequence). This CDR3 has 10 residues. This CDR3 reads CASQGDEQYF. CDR3 coding DNA: TGTGCCAGCCAGGGTGACGAGCAGTACTTC. The full variable domain, its missing parts supplied by reference TRBV7-9 and TRBJ2-7, is DTGVSQNPRHKITKRGQNVTFRCDPISEHNRLYWYRQTLGQGPEFLTYFQNEAQLEKSRLLSDRFSAERPKGSFSTLEIQRTEQGDSAMYLCASQGDEQYFGPGTRLTVT.

Points on this clone: Different DNA sequences within this sample yield the same CDR3. The chain couples TRBV15 to TRBJ2-7, with D perhaps being TRBD1 or TRBD2 (5 bases each). The CDR3 is made up of 13 amino acids. V was trimmed by 3 bases and J by 3 bases, leaving 9 bases between them. CDR1 and CDR2 from the germline V gene are LNHNV and YYDKDF (reference sequence). CDR3 DNA sequence: TGTGCCACCAGCAGGGGGGAAGTCTACGAGCAGTACTTC. It codes for CATSRGEVYEQYF. Drawing the rest from reference TRBV15 and TRBJ2-7, the complete variable domain is DAMVIQNPRYQVTQFGKPVTLSCSQTLNHNVMYWYQQKSSQAPKLLFHYYDKDFNNEADTPDNFQSRRPNTSFCFLDIRSPGLGDTAMYLCATSRGEVYEQYFGPGTRLTVT.

This sequence joins TRBV29-1 and TRBJ2-7; D is uncertain. The V and J ends lost 7 bases and 0 bases respectively, with 7 bases between them. The CDR3 has 11 residues. Germline-derived CDR1 and CDR2 are SQVTM and ANQGSEA. The DNA of the CDR3 is TGCAGCGGCCGGACCTCCTACGAGCAGTACTTC. Amino acids: CSGRTSYEQYF.

This clone was detected only a few times. The rearrangement links TRBV6-5 to TRBJ1-5, with no clear D. Germline CDR1 is MNHEY and CDR2 is SVGAGI. The CDR3 extends over 13 amino acids. Trimming took off 0 bases at V and 7 bases at J, with 7 bases between the two ends. This CDR3 reads CASSYSMEQPQHF. The CDR3 bases are TGTGCCAGCAGTTACTCGATGGAACAGCCCCAGCATTTT.

The rearrangement uses TRBV28 and TRBJ2-7, with 7 bases that match TRBD2. This CDR3 has 14 amino acids. V shed 7 bases and J 3 bases; nucleotides not matched to a gene: 9. Germline CDR1 is MDHEN and CDR2 is SYDVKM. The CDR3 sequence: CASTAAGEVYEQYF. Written as DNA, the CDR3 is TGTGCCAGCACCGCCGCGGGAGAGGTCTACGAGCAGTACTTC. The full variable domain, rest sourced from reference TRBV28 and TRBJ2-7, is DVKVTQSSRYLVKRTGEKVFLECVQDMDHENMFWYRQDPGLGLRLIYFSYDVKMKEKGDIPEGYSVSREKKERFSLILESASTNQTSMYLCASTAAGEVYEQYFGPGTRLTVT.

J is TRBJ2-1 and V is TRBV7-2; possibly TRBD1 or TRBD2 for D (5 bases each). CDR1 and CDR2 from the germline V gene are SGHTA and FQGNSA. The V end was cut by 1 base, the J end by 1 base, with 17 bases between. The CDR3 contains 18 residues. This CDR3 is CASSLVARDGWSYNEQFF. CDR3 DNA: TGTGCCAGCAGCTTAGTTGCCAGGGACGGATGGTCCTACAATGAGCAGTTCTTC.

The rearrangement joins TRBV29-1 to TRBJ2-5, with D unclear. The CDR3 runs to 9 residues. The V end was cut by 3 bases, the J end by 5 bases, with 1 base between. Germline loops: CDR1 SQVTM, CDR2 ANQGSEA. The CDR3 nucleotides are TGCAGCGTTGATGAGACCCAGTACTTC. Translating it yields CSVDETQYF.

This rearrangement joins TRBV19 to TRBJ2-7, with D uncertain. V lost 5 bases to trimming and J lost 0 bases, with 8 bases between them. This CDR3 is built from 13 residues. Germline CDR1 reads LNHDA; CDR2 reads SQIVND (reference sequence). CDR3: CASSPDRSYEQYF. The DNA of the CDR3 is TGTGCCAGTAGTCCGGACCGCTCCTACGAGCAGTACTTC.

The sample holds one count of this clone. The chain links TRBV2 to TRBJ2-5; tentatively, D is TRBD1 (6 bases). Germline V gene sequence: CDR1 SNHLY, CDR2 FYNNEI. V shed 6 bases and J shed 4 bases, with 21 bases lying between them. The CDR3 sequence is 16 residues long. The DNA of the CDR3 is TGTGCCAGCAGCTCGCCCGTGACAGGCCTGGGAGAGACCCAGTACTTC. Its protein is CASSSPVTGLGETQYF.

The chain has TRBV6-1 and TRBJ2-5; 11 bases match TRBD2. This CDR3 is built from 16 residues. Germline V gene lookup returns CDR1 MNHNS and CDR2 SASEGT. Trimming at V came to 3 bases and at J to 2 bases, leaving 5 bases not matched to a gene. Here the CDR3 reads CASSDIAGGNQETQYF. CDR3 coding DNA: TGTGCCAGCAGTGATATAGCGGGAGGGAATCAAGAGACCCAGTACTTC.

The chain recombines TRBV5-1 with TRBJ2-1; perhaps TRBD1 as D (5 bases). CDR3 length: 13 amino acids. V was shortened by 0 bases and J by 6 bases, with 7 bases between the two germline ends. Germline CDR1 and CDR2: SGHRS and YFSETQ. The CDR3 coding sequence is TGCGCCAGCAGCTTGGTGACAGCCAATGAGCAGTTCTTC. Protein product: CASSLVTANEQFF.